The 26 T cell receptor beta chains given below trace back to one sample, sequenced in a study of tumor and adjacent non-tumor tissue in lung cancer (dated by TCRdb to the late 2010s). Bulk unsorted tissue served as the source for RNA extraction, and RNA quality was assessed using a NanoDrop ND-1000 and an Agilent 2100. Receptor amplification or capture employed multiplex PCR. TCRdb records Illumina HiSeq 2500 as the sequencer. TCRbeta libraries were constructed through three rounds of nested PCR with primers (Table S4) according to protocols modified from ARM-PCR. TCRdb reanalyzed the raw reads on its own, using fastp at Q25 for trimming and MiXCR for clone calling, and kept in-frame beta chains. Entries are consolidated by CDR3 protein sequence, retaining the most common genes and DNA. The sample table contains 200,000 to 250,000 distinct CDR3 sequences; only one count was recorded for 71% of them. The ten largest clonotypes hold 20% to 25% of the sample.

The material sequenced was lung tumor tissue. Receptor source: a man aged 60 to 69 with non-small cell lung cancer.

Of note for this clonotype: One end of the junction does not line up with germline, which may come from a read error. This chain links TRBV20-1 with TRBJ2-1; 7 bases fit TRBD2. The length of the CDR3 is 15 residues. Germline V CDR1 and CDR2: DFQATT, SNEGSKA (reference sequence). DNA for the CDR3: TGCTGTGCTAGAGAAACTAGCGATGTAGCCAATGAGCAGTTCTTT. This translates into CCARETSDVANEQFF.

On this clonotype: Likely a read error: the CDR3 ends without its conserved phenylalanine or tryptophan. V usage is TRBV7-8 and J usage is TRBJ2-3; D is possibly TRBD1 or TRBD2 (5 bases each). The CDR3 is made up of 17 amino acids. In germline, CDR1 is SGHVS, CDR2 FQNEAQ. The CDR3 sequence: CANSSDKYRRHTDMQYY. The CDR3 DNA is TGTGCCAACAGCTCTGATAAGTACAGGAGGCACACAGATATGCAGTATTAT.

This clonotype was seen a handful of times. The chain links TRBV20-1 to TRBJ2-3, with 10 positions matching TRBD2. The CDR3 consists of 17 residues. Germline V gives CDR1 DFQATT, CDR2 SNEGSKA (reference sequence). V was pared by 0 bases and J by 1 base, with 7 bases of the junction left unmatched. CDR3 region: CSAREFLSGRGTDTQYF. In DNA form, the CDR3 reads TGCAGTGCTAGAGAGTTTCTCAGCGGGAGGGGCACAGATACGCAGTATTTT.

V and J are TRBV6-5 and TRBJ2-3, with 7 bases identical to TRBD1. Per germline, CDR1 MNHEY and CDR2 SVGAGI. Germline trimming cut 7 bases from V and 2 bases from J; bases unmatched to any gene: 3. The CDR3 consists of 13 residues. The CDR3 nucleotides are TGTGCCAGCACGGACAGGAACACAGATACGCAGTATTTT. Protein: CASTDRNTDTQYF.

About this clonotype itself: No conserved phenylalanine or tryptophan is present at the end of the CDR3, so a read error is the likely explanation. This chain uses TRBV6-5 with TRBJ2-3; D is unclear. The V end lost 7 bases, the J end lost 6 bases, and 8 bases lay between the germline ends. CDR1 is MNHEY and CDR2 is SVGAGI in the germline V gene. This CDR3 contains 11 residues. CDR3 DNA sequence: TGTGCCAGCATGGATAGGGATACGCAGTATATT. Translation gives CASMDRDTQYI.

About this clonotype: Lacking the conserved final phenylalanine or tryptophan, this CDR3 likely reflects a read error. This chain connects TRBV12-3 or TRBV12-4 to TRBJ1-6; D gene unclear. Between the trimmed V and J ends, which lost 6 bases and 7 bases, there was a span of 7 bases. The CDR3 loop spans 12 amino acids. Here the CDR3 DNA reads TGTGCCAGCAGGATAGCCAATTCACCCCTCCACATT. Translation gives CASRIANSPLHI.

The sample holds one count of this clonotype. CDR3 loop: CASSSTGLDGYTF. CDR3 sequence (DNA): TGTGCCAGCAGCTCGACAGGGCTTGATGGCTACACCTTC. This chain connects TRBV7-9 to TRBJ1-2, with 7 bases lining up with TRBD1. This CDR3 contains 13 residues. After removal of 4 bases from V and 6 bases from J, the junction contained 5 bases not matched to a gene. Germline lookup yields CDR1 SEHNR and CDR2 FQNEAQ (reference sequence). The full variable domain, rest sourced from reference TRBV7-9 and TRBJ1-2, is DTGVSQNPRHKITKRGQNVTFRCDPISEHNRLYWYRQTLGQGPEFLTYFQNEAQLEKSRLLSDRFSAERPKGSFSTLEIQRTEQGDSAMYLCASSSTGLDGYTFGSGTRLTVV.

Concerning this clonotype: This may stem from a read error, because a much larger clone lies one nucleotide away. This rearrangement joins TRBV5-4 to TRBJ2-3, with 7 bases lining up with TRBD1. CDR3 length: 14 amino acids. CDR1 and CDR2 from the germline V gene are SGHNT and YYREEE (reference sequence). The V segment lost 7 bases and the J segment 6 bases; nucleotides outside the gene matches: 11. In nucleotides, the CDR3 is TGTGCCAGCGGCGTCCCGACAGGGTCGGATACGCAGTATTTT. It encodes CASGVPTGSDTQYF.

Comment on this clonotype: Just one base apart from a much larger clone, this may be a read error. V gene TRBV4-1 combines with J gene TRBJ1-3; no clear D gene. The CDR3 runs 17 residues. Per the germline V gene, CDR1 is MGHRA and CDR2 is YSYEKL. The CDR3 DNA reads TGCGCCAGCAGCCAACTAATTGCCGGTGGCTCTGGAAAGACCATATATTTT. The encoded protein is CASSQLIAGGSGKTIYF.

Concerning this clonotype: The germline gene is not matched at one end of the junction; a read error may be the cause. V and J are TRBV6-6 and TRBJ2-7; 7 bases are shared with TRBD1. The germline V gene has CDR1 MNHNY and CDR2 SVGAGI (reference sequence). The CDR3 has 15 residues. Here the CDR3 reads CACSLGPGGAYQQYF. The DNA of the CDR3 is TGTGCCTGCAGCCTTGGCCCAGGGGGTGCCTACCAGCAGTACTTC.

CDR3 in amino acids: CASSHQGGGETQYF. The CDR3, as DNA: TGTGCCAGCAGCCACCAGGGAGGTGGAGAGACCCAGTACTTC. V gene TRBV6-5 combines with J gene TRBJ2-5; TRBD2 is a possible D gene (6 bases). This CDR3 has 14 amino acids. Trimming stripped 6 bases from V and 4 bases from J, with 15 bases between. Germline assignment: CDR1 MNHEY and CDR2 SVGAGI.

Concerning this clonotype: A single base separates this from a much larger clone, so it may be a read error. The V and J genes are TRBV11-2 and TRBJ2-5; no definite D call. Germline V lookup: CDR1 SGHAT, CDR2 FQNNGV. The CDR3 consists of 12 residues. This CDR3 is CASSSQQETRYF. The CDR3 DNA reads TGTGCCAGCAGCTCTCAGCAAGAGACCCGGTACTTC.

This clonotype appeared a few times. CDR3 sequence: CASREQGYQPQHF. Here the CDR3 DNA reads TGTGCCAGCAGGGAACAGGGCTATCAGCCCCAGCATTTT. The chain links TRBV12-3 or TRBV12-4 to TRBJ1-5; a possible D gene is TRBD1 (6 bases). This CDR3 is built from 13 residues. The V end was cut by 6 bases, the J end by 5 bases, with 11 bases between.

The rearrangement uses TRBV28 and TRBJ2-7; 7 nucleotides line up with TRBD1. The germline V gene has CDR1 MDHEN and CDR2 SYDVKM. The CDR3 consists of 14 residues. J lost 5 bases, V lost 3 bases, and 7 bases had no gene match. As DNA, the CDR3 is TGTGCCAGCAGTTTTACGGGACAGATCGACGAGCAGTACTTC. Amino acids: CASSFTGQIDEQYF.

Worth noting for this clonotype: A junction boundary mismatches the germline segment, possibly from a read error. The gene calls are TRBV4-1 and TRBJ1-4, with D perhaps matching TRBD1 (5 bases). CDR3 length: 15 amino acids. Germline V lookup: CDR1 MGHRA, CDR2 YSYEKL. In DNA form, the CDR3 reads TGCGCTAGCATCCCCCAGGGCCAGGGTAAAGAAAAACTGTTTTTT. Protein: CASIPQGQGKEKLFF.

In its sample, this clonotype was seen once. The chain combines TRBV5-4 with TRBJ2-7; D remains unclear. This CDR3 contains 13 residues. CDR1 SGHNT and CDR2 YYREEE come from the germline V gene (reference sequence). V was shortened by 4 bases and J by 2 bases, with 10 bases between the two germline ends. The DNA of the CDR3 is TGTGCCAGCAGCGGCGGAGTGACCTACGAGCAGTACTTC. Translated, it gives CASSGGVTYEQYF.

A note on this clonotype: This may arise from a read error, as a much more abundant clone is one base away. The V and J genes are TRBV12-3 or TRBV12-4 and TRBJ1-2, with 10 bases matching TRBD1. The CDR3 is made up of 15 amino acids. The chain's CDR3 is CASSGWTGGSDGYAF. In DNA form, the CDR3 reads TGTGCCAGCAGTGGTTGGACAGGGGGATCCGATGGCTACGCCTTC.

The chain couples TRBV5-4 to TRBJ2-7; no clear D. The ends were cut back, 0 bases at V and 10 bases at J, with 20 bases in the middle. The CDR3 consists of 15 residues. The germline gives CDR1 SGHNT, CDR2 YYREEE (reference sequence). This CDR3 reads CASSLEPLHYYEQYF. For the CDR3, the DNA is TGTGCCAGCAGCTTGGAACCCCTTCACTACTATGAACAGTACTTC.

The chain couples TRBV5-1 to TRBJ2-5; 7 bases map to TRBD1. Germline values: CDR1 SGHRS, CDR2 YFSETQ. With 4 bases clipped from V and 5 bases from J, the junction kept 8 bases outside the gene matches. This CDR3 contains 14 residues. The DNA of the CDR3 is TGCGCCAGCAGCCTGACGACAGGGTGGGAGACCCAGTACTTC. The encoded protein is CASSLTTGWETQYF.

The rearrangement links TRBV11-1 to TRBJ2-1; 9 nucleotides align to TRBD1. Looked up from germline, CDR1 is SGHAT and CDR2 is FQDESV (reference sequence). The J segment lost 8 bases and the V segment lost 9 bases, leaving 11 bases of the junction unmatched. The CDR3 sequence is 14 residues long. CDR3 DNA sequence: TGTGCCAGGAGCCGGGACAGGGCTGGGGATGAGCAGTTCTTC. Translation gives CARSRDRAGDEQFF.

A note on this clonotype: One junction end does not reproduce the germline sequence, and a read error may be involved. The chain uses TRBV5-5 and TRBJ2-5; D tentatively fits TRBD1 or TRBD2 (6 bases each). Germline V gives CDR1 SGHKS, CDR2 YYEKEE (reference sequence). CDR3 length: 15 amino acids. CDR3 bases: TGTGCCAGCAACTTGAACTATGGGGGGCGGGAGACCCAGTACTTC. Translation: CASNLNYGGRETQYF.

CDR3 protein: CSVVGRASYEQYF. The CDR3 bases are TGCAGCGTTGTGGGCAGGGCCTCCTACGAGCAGTACTTC. This chain uses TRBV29-1 with TRBJ2-7, with a weak D call TRBD1 (5 bases). The CDR3 is made up of 13 amino acids. Germline V gene lookup returns CDR1 SQVTM and CDR2 ANQGSEA. Deletions cut 4 bases from V and 0 bases from J, with 10 bases between.

With respect to this clonotype: One junction end disagrees with the germline gene, perhaps due to a read error. V gene TRBV27 combines with J gene TRBJ1-5; TRBD1 agrees at 7 bases. Germline V gene sequence: CDR1 MNHEY, CDR2 SMNVEV (reference sequence). The CDR3 runs 14 residues. The CDR3 DNA reads as TGCGCCAGCAGTTGGGGACAGTGTGGTCAGCCCCAGCATTTT. It is translated as CASSWGQCGQPQHF.

This clonotype was recorded once. One end of the junction is discordant with germline, which a read error may explain. The chain combines TRBV6-6 with TRBJ1-1; D is undetermined. The CDR3 has 16 residues. CDR1 and CDR2 (germline): MNHNY, SVGAGI (reference sequence). The CDR3 region has the DNA TGTGCGAGCAGTAACCGCCTGGACGAACTGAACACTGAAGCTTTCTTT. Amino acid sequence: CASSNRLDELNTEAFF.

This clonotype was picked up one time. Likely a read error: the CDR3 ends without its conserved phenylalanine or tryptophan. The CDR3, as DNA: TGTGCCAGCAGCTTGGGGGGGATCGGAGGAGGGACTGAAGCTTTCTCT. Translation gives CASSLGGIGGGTEAFS. The rearrangement uses TRBV5-4 and TRBJ1-1; the D gene is possibly TRBD1 (5 bases). The germline V gene encodes CDR1 SGHNT and CDR2 YYREEE (reference sequence). Trimming removed 0 bases at V and 5 bases at J, with 17 bases between. CDR3 length: 16 residues.

The V call is TRBV28, the J call TRBJ1-1, with D perhaps matching TRBD1 (6 bases). CDR1 and CDR2 (germline): MDHEN, SYDVKM. This CDR3 contains 15 residues. Trimming removed 11 bases at V and 6 bases at J, with 25 bases between. The CDR3 reads CASQGRTDQVSEAFF. CDR3 nucleotide sequence: TGTGCCTCCCAGGGAAGGACAGACCAGGTGTCTGAAGCTTTCTTT.